Below, one T cell receptor (beta chain) is given with its context. This clonotype was picked up a small number of times. Its antigen specificity is not known. No base quality values were provided; no much bigger clone lies one nucleotide off. From cysteine to phenylalanine, the CDR3 is 15 amino acids long. Only the CDR3 DNA stays, 45 bases, in frame from base 1. V is trimmed back by 6 bases and J by 3 bases, and the junction contains 10 bases that no gene match accounts for. For CDR1 and CDR2, the germline V gene lists MNHNS and SASEGT. The data were obtained in a study of T cells after yellow fever vaccination (dated by TCRdb to the late 2010s). Turning to the overall study: The SMART-Seq v4 Ultra Low Input RNA kit was used to prepare libraries from fractions with low cell numbers. To follow T-cell clones before and after both primary and booster YFV17D yellow fever vaccination, bulk TCR alpha and beta repertoires underwent longitudinal sequencing. Blood samples were taken at several timepoints before and after primary and secondary immunization, and bulk PBMC replicates and cell subsets were isolated. Two healthy male donors, one aged 18 to 30 and one aged 30 to 40 years, made up the cohort.

Sample treatment or condition, as interpreted from the label and publication: live attenuated yellow fever vaccine strain. At each blood-draw timepoint, two biological replicates of bulk PBMCs were obtained. PBMCs were isolated from peripheral blood using a standard Ficoll-Paque protocol. TriZol was used to extract RNA from bulk PBMCs, CD4 and CD8 fractions, and dextramer-positive and dextramer-negative fractions. TCR cDNA was synthesized by 5'RACE template switching, which introduced a universal primer site and unique molecular identifiers. cDNA synthesis was primed from both the TCR alpha and TCR beta constant segments. Library amplification used two PCR steps, and the second PCR step added sample barcodes and sequencing adapters. Sequencing of libraries was done on Illumina HiSeq 2500 (2x100 bp) or NovaSeq (2x150 bp). For the original study's pipeline: MIGEC handled demultiplexing of reads and collapsing into UMI consensus sequences, while MiXCR performed V(D)J alignment. Clonotypes responding to the vaccine were identified with edgeR on replicate PBMC samples, with the criteria of FDR below 0.01 and a log2 fold change above 5 up to day 15. Each bulk clonotype was labeled CD4 or CD8 based on which sequenced repertoire, CD4 or CD8, contained the clonotype at higher abundance. TCRdb reprocessing: public reads trimmed at Q25 with fastp, clones called with MiXCR, in-frame beta chains kept. All rows with the same CDR3 protein become a single entry with the most common DNA and genes. The V and J calls, along with clone size, are taken from TCRdb and not from the paper's own processing. The sample contains 300,000 to 350,000 distinct CDR3 sequences, around 8.1% of them found a single time. Clones ranked in the top ten supply approximately 16% of the sample.

On the study overall, not on this receptor specifically: The secondary T-cell response was weaker than the primary response but faster, peaking on day 5 instead of day 15. Because abundant contaminating clonotypes from the bulk population could be contained in FACS-sorted repertoires, computational filtering was required. Most clones expanded after primary vaccination (almost 98% of CD4 and around nine tenths of CD8) were re-detected after the booster, suggesting that broad memory maintenance occurred. A small share of clonotypes was detected in both CD4 and CD8 compartments, with the overlap likely arising from convergent recombination. Because only a couple of donors were included in the study, the extent to which the findings can be generalized is limited.

The sequence is built from TRBV6-1 and TRBJ2-7; 8 middle bases align to TRBD2. The TCR sequence derives from a man between 18 and 35 years old who received the YFV17D yellow fever vaccine. This sample comprised PBMCs, obtained about 41 days after the first yellow fever vaccination. Read as DNA, the sequence is TGTGCCAGCAGCCTATTGGGCGGGGGGCTCTACGAGCAGTACTTC. Its translation is CASSLLGGGLYEQYF.